Listed here is a single T cell receptor (beta chain). As yet, its antigen is unknown. The data were obtained in a study of T-cell reconstitution after alpha-beta-depleted transplantation in children. This CDR3 has 16 amino acids. Trimming stripped 5 bases from V and 2 bases from J, with 17 bases between. The germline CDR1 and CDR2 sequences are LNHDA and SQIVND (reference sequence). For TCRbeta, the library was prepared with unique molecular identifiers. TCRdb analysed the PCR reads with MiXCR anew, one entry per CDR3 protein. The data hold almost 500,000 distinct CDR3 sequences, with about 10% observed a single time. Study findings and constraints: There were some patients whose high TCRbeta diversity at day 60 came from surviving recipient T cells and thymic progenitors. One year post-transplant, T-cell counts and diversity were largely derived from T cells produced anew. By about two months after transplant, alpha-beta T cells reportedly arose from several hundred graft clones that had expanded.

This sequence originates from a child younger than 10 with inherited bone marrow failure, due to receive a stem cell transplant. The V and J genes are TRBV19 and TRBJ2-3; D unresolved. Specimen: PBMCs, collected before TCRalphabeta/CD19-depleted stem cell transplant. The CDR3 nucleotides read TGTGCCAGTAGTGGTCAGCAAATCCTAATCACAGATACGCAGTATTTT. Its protein product is CASSGQQILITDTQYF.